The sequence of this T cell receptor (beta chain) was determined in a study of blood T cell repertoires in COVID-19. Overall study context: Italy, Spain and the United States were the sources of the convalescent and acute COVID-19 samples. Sources were T cells, B-cell-depleted T cells, or PBMCs; the material itself was cDNA or gDNA.

Per the original methods: Amplification of reference gene primers was used by the study to estimate nucleated cell counts. Measured with immunoSEQ multiplex PCR; TCRdb has only the in-frame clones, and not every one. V, J and clone size derive from that table, while D and trimming were established from the DNA sequence. The sample records about 78,000 clones, 75% to 90% being singletons. This CDR3 spans 15 amino acids. Germline loops: CDR1 SGHVS, CDR2 FQNEAQ. Between the trimmed V and J ends, which lost 3 bases and 10 bases, there was a span of 19 bases. The clonotype originates from a man between 60 and 75 years old with active or convalescent COVID-19. The sample taken for sequencing was peripheral blood. The V and J genes are TRBV7-8 and TRBJ2-1; a weak D match, TRBD2 (7 bases). This CDR3 is CASSFQRGHSGEQFF. In nucleotides, the CDR3 is TGTGCCAGCAGCTTCCAGCGGGGACATTCGGGAGAGCAGTTCTTC.